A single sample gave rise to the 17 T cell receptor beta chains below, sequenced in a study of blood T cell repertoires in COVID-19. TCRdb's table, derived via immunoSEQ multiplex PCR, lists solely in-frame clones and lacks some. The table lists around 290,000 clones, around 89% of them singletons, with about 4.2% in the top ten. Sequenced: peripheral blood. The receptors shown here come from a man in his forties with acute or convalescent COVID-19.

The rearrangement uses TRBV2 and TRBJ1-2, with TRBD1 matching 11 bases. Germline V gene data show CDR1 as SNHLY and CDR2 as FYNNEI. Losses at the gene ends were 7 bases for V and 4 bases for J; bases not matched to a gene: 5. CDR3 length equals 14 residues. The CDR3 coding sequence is TGTGCCAGCATTGGGACAGGGGGTTCCTATGGCTACACCTTC. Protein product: CASIGTGGSYGYTF.

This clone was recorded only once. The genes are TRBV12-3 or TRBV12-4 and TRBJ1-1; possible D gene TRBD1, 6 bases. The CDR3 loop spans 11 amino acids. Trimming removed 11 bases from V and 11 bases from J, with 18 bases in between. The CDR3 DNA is TGTGCCGGCACCGAAAGGGGGGGCGCTTTCTTT. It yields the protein CAGTERGGAFF.

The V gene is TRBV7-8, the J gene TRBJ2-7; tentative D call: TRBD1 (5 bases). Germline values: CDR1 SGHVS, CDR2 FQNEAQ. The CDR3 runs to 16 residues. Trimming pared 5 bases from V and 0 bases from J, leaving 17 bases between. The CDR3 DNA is TGTGCCAGCAGCCTCACGACAGTCTCTTACTCCTACGAGCAGTACTTC. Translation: CASSLTTVSYSYEQYF.

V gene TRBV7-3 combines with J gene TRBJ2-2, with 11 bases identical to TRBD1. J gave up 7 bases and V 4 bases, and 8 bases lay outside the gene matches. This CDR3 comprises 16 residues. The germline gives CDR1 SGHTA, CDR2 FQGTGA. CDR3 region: CASSSSLGQGGGELFF. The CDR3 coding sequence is TGTGCCAGCAGCTCGTCCTTGGGACAGGGGGGCGGGGAGCTGTTTTTT. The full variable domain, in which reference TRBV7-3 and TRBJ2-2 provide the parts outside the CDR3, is GAGVSQTPSNKVTEKGKYVELRCDPISGHTALYWYRQSLGQGPEFLIYFQGTGAADDSGLPNDRFFAVRPEGSVSTLKIQRTERGDSAVYLCASSSSLGQGGGELFFGEGSRLTVL.

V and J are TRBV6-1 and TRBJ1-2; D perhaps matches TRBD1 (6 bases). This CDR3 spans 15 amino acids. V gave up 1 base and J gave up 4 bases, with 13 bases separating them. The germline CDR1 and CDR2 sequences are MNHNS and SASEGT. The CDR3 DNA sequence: TGTGCCAGCAGTGAAGGGCAGGCCAGGGGCTATGGCTACACCTTC. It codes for CASSEGQARGYGYTF.

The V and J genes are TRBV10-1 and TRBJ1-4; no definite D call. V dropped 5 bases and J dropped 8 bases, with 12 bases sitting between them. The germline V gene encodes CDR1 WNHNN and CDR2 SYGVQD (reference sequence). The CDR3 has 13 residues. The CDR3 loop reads CASSPTSGEKLFF. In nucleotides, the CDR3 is TGCGCCAGCAGTCCGACAAGTGGCGAAAAACTGTTTTTT.

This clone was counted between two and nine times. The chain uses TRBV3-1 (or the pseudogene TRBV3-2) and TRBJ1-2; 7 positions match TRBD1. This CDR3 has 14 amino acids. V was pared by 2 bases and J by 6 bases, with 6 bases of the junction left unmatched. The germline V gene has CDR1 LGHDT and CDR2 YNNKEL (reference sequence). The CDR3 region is CASSQRDSKHGYTF. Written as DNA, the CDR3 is TGTGCCAGCAGCCAACGGGACAGTAAACATGGCTACACCTTC.

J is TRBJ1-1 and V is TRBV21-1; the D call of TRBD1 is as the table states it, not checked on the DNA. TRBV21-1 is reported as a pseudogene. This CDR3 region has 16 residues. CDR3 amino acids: CASSKTAGDRNTEAFF. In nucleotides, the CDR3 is TGTGCCAGCAGCAAAACGGCAGGGGACAGAAACACTGAAGCTTTCTTT.

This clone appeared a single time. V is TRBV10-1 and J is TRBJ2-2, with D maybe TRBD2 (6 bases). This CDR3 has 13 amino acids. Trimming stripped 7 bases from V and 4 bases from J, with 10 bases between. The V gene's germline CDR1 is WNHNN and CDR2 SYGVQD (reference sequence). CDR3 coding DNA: TGCGCCAGCAAAATGGGGGGCACCGGGGAGCTGTTTTTT. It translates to CASKMGGTGELFF.

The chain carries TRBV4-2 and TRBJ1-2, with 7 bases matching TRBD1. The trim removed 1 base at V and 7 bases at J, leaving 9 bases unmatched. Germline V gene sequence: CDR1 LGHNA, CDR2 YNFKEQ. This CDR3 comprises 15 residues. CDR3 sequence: CASSQAGTELRGYTF. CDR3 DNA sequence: TGTGCCAGCAGCCAAGCCGGGACAGAACTACGTGGCTACACCTTC.

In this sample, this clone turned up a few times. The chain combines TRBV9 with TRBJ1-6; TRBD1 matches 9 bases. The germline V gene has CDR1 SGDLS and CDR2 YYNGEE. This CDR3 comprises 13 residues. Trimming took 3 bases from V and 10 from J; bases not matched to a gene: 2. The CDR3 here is CASSGQGVSPLHF. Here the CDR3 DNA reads TGTGCCAGCAGCGGACAGGGGGTATCACCCCTCCACTTT.

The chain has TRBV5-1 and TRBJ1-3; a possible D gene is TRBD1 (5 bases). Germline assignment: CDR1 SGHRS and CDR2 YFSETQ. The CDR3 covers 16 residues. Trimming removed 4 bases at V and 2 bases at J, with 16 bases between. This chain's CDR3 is CASSGLSGATGNTIYF. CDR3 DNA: TGCGCCAGCAGCGGACTATCTGGGGCTACTGGAAACACCATATATTTT.

DNA for the CDR3: TGTGCCACCAGCAGATCAAGCGGGGGGTCCTACGAGCAGTACTTC. It specifies CATSRSSGGSYEQYF. The chain carries TRBV15 and TRBJ2-7, with 9 bases identical to TRBD2. V lost 2 bases to trimming and J lost 1 base; unmatched junction nucleotides: 3. Germline lookup yields CDR1 LNHNV and CDR2 YYDKDF (reference sequence). CDR3 length: 15 amino acids.

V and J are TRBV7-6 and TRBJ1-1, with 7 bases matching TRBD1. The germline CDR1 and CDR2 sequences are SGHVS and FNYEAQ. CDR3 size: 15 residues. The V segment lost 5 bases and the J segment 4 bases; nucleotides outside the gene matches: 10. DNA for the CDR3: TGTGCCAGCAGCCTTCAGGGGGAGGTAGGCACTGAAGCTTTCTTT. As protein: CASSLQGEVGTEAFF.

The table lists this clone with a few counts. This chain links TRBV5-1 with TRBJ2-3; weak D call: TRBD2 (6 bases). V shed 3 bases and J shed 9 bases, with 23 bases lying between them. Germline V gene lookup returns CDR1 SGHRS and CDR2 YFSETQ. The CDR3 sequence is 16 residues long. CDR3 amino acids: CASSSSGDSAFGTQYF. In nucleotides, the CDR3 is TGCGCCAGCAGCTCCTCCGGGGACTCCGCGTTCGGAACGCAGTATTTT.

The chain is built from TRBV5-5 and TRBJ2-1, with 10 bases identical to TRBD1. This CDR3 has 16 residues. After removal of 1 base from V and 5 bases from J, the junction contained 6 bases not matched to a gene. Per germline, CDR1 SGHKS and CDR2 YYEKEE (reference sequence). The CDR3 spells CASSLIGTGANNEQFF. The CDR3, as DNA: TGTGCCAGCAGCTTGATTGGGACAGGGGCTAACAATGAGCAGTTCTTC.

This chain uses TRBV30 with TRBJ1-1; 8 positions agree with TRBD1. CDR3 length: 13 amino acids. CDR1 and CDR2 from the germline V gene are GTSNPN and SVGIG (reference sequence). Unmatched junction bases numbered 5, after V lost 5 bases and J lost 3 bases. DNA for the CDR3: TGTGCCTGGGGAAACAGGGGGGACACTGAAGCTTTCTTT. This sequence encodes CAWGNRGDTEAFF.